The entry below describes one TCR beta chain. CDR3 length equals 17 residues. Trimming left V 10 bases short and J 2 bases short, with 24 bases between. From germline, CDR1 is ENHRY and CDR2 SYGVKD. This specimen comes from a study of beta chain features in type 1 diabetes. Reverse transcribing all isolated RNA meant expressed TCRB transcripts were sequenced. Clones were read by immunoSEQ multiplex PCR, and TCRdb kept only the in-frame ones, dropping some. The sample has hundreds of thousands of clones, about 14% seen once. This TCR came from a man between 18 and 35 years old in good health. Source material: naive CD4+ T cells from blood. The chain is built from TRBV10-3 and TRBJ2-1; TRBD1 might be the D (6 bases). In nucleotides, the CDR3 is TGTGCCACTAGTGAGGGGGTGAGGAGCGGAACCTACAATGAGCAGTTCTTC. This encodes CATSEGVRSGTYNEQFF.